Sequencing of this T cell receptor (beta chain) was carried out in a study of PD-L1 blockade in urothelial cancer. At the level of the study: In about 2014, patients got going on atezolizumab, taking 1,200 mg intravenously every 3 weeks. Analyzed time points were 3 weeks (second dose) and 6 weeks after therapy began.

The table came from immunoSEQ multiplex PCR; TCRdb's copy has only in-frame clones and leaves some out. The data show just over 50,000 clones, with approximately 77% seen just once and more than 3.5% held by the top ten. The TCR sequence derives from a man aged 65 to 85 with urothelial cancer. The sample consisted of PBMCs, taken around atezolizumab (anti-PD-L1) treatment.

DNA of the CDR3: TGTGCCAGCAGCGTTCAGTCGGGGGTCCCCTACAATGAGCAGTTCTTC. As protein: CASSVQSGVPYNEQFF. This sequence joins TRBV9 and TRBJ2-1, with D possibly TRBD2 on 6 matching bases. The length of the CDR3 is 16 residues. Between the trimmed V and J ends, which lost 2 bases and 2 bases, there was a span of 14 bases. Germline V lookup: CDR1 SGDLS, CDR2 YYNGEE.